The TCR beta chain under discussion was sequenced for a study of vaccination and CD4 T cells after COVID-19. Overall study findings and caveats: The study found median SARS-CoV-2-reactive clonotypes rising from about 20 to 38, not significantly.

The CDR3 is 13 residues long. V lost 1 base and J lost 4, with 8 bases in between. In germline, CDR1 is SGHTA, CDR2 FQGNSA. Note on this clonotype: Its antigen remains unidentified.

Cultured CD4+ T-cell DNA underwent Oncomine TCR Beta short-read sequencing. TCRdb ran MiXCR on the PCR reads and lists one entry per CDR3 protein. The repertoire holds thousands of distinct CDR3 sequences, with 55% to 75% as singletons. Noted treatment: roughly 10-day PBMC culture with coronavirus spike peptide pools or control peptides (ViraFEST assay). PCR tests turned positive between March and December 2020, before US Alpha, Beta and Delta variants. Upon completion of approximately 9 days of culture, CD4+ T cells were isolated via negative selection. The receptor was derived from a human donor who had recovered from COVID-19. J is TRBJ2-7 and V is TRBV7-2; no clear D gene. Sequencing was done on a sample of CD4+ T cells from blood, cultured in vitro. The chain's CDR3 is CASSLGPSYEQYF. The CDR3 nucleotides read TGTGCCAGCAGCTTAGGGCCCTCTTACGAGCAGTACTTC.